This T cell receptor (beta chain) was sequenced for a study of shared clonotypes between healthy human individuals. Background on the study: Sampling drew on donors who were a couple of women and a few men aged 18 to 49.

CD4+ cells were split into CD45RA+ naive and CD45RA-negative memory subsets. The input for sorted-subset replicate PCRs was around 200 ng DNA, tens of thousands of T cell genomes. Libraries were prepared by immunoSEQ multiplex PCR; TCRdb keeps only in-frame clonotypes and omits some of them. The sample consists of a few million clones, almost 96% of them appearing once. Regarding this clone: The same CDR3 can be traced to other DNA sequences in this sample.

Germline V gives CDR1 SGHDT, CDR2 YYEEEE. This CDR3 is built from 15 residues. With 4 bases clipped from V and 5 bases from J, the junction kept 6 bases outside the gene matches. This chain connects TRBV5-6 to TRBJ2-2; 9 bases fit TRBD1. The TCR comes from a man between 18 and 35 years old in good health. Input material: naive CD4+ T cells sorted from blood. Subset indicated: CD45RA+ positively selected. CDR3 bases: TGTGCCAGCAGCCTCGACAGGGGGAGGACCGGGGAGCTGTTTTTT. Translation: CASSLDRGRTGELFF. Filled out from reference TRBV5-6 and TRBJ2-2, the complete variable domain reads DAGVTQSPTHLIKTRGQQVTLRCSPKSGHDTVSWYQQALGQGPQFIFQYYEEEERQRGNFPDRFSGHQFPNYSSELNVNALLLGDSALYLCASSLDRGRTGELFFGEGSRLTVL.